This T cell receptor beta chain was sequenced during a study of OX40 agonist ivuxolimab in advanced cancers. Whole-study context: The diagnoses of dose-escalation patients were hepatocellular carcinoma, melanoma, renal cell or head and neck cancer.

Patients were excluded for autoimmune disease history or systemic immunosuppression. The CDR3 runs 16 residues. The germline CDR1 and CDR2 sequences are MGHDK and SYGVNS. V lost 1 base and J 1 base, leaving 10 bases between the germline ends. Study-wide results and limits: Partial responders dosed at 0.1-3.0 mg/kg displayed clonal expansion ranking among the lowest.

About this clone: The antigen is unknown.

Some clones are missing from TCRdb's copy, which holds only in-frame ones; the method was immunoSEQ multiplex PCR. The table lists 35,000 to 50,000 clones, around 83% of them singletons. The V and J genes are TRBV25-1 and TRBJ2-2; weak D call: TRBD1 (6 bases). Sequencing was performed on CD4+ or CD8+ T cells sorted from blood, taken in a trial of the OX40 agonist ivuxolimab. The receptor's source is an adult with an advanced solid tumor such as melanoma, head and neck, liver or kidney cancer. CDR3 sequence reads: CASSESGRGNTGELFF. The CDR3 region has the DNA TGTGCCAGCAGTGAATCGGGCAGGGGGAACACCGGGGAGCTGTTTTTT.